This entry lists 20 T cell receptor beta chains sequenced from one sample in a study of blood T cell repertoires in COVID-19. The protocol was immunoSEQ multiplex PCR, while the TCRdb copy is restricted to in-frame clones and leaves out a portion. Of 68,000 or so clones in the sample, over 75% are singletons; the top ten hold more than 2.5%. The sequenced sample consisted of peripheral blood. These TCRs come from a man between 65 and 85 years old with active or convalescent COVID-19.

This clone was seen once. The chain couples TRBV3-1 (or the pseudogene TRBV3-2) to TRBJ1-1; D not resolved. V was trimmed by 3 bases and J by 8 bases, leaving 13 bases between them. CDR3 length: 13 residues. Germline CDR1 reads LGHDT; CDR2 reads YNNKEL (reference sequence). This CDR3 reads CASSQTSPTEAFF. Here the CDR3 DNA reads TGTGCCAGCAGCCAGACATCTCCCACGGAAGCTTTCTTT.

CDR3 bases: TGTGCCAGCAGTTTAGGGGGGCGGAATACGCAGTATTTT. It encodes CASSLGGRNTQYF. The chain carries TRBV12-3 or TRBV12-4 and TRBJ2-3; perhaps TRBD1 as D (6 bases). The length of the CDR3 is 13 residues. V lost 1 base and J lost 7, with 9 bases in between.

The chain uses TRBV19 and TRBJ2-1; D is ambiguous. V was shortened by 4 bases and J by 5 bases, with 15 bases between the two germline ends. The CDR3 is made up of 15 amino acids. Germline V gene sequence: CDR1 LNHDA, CDR2 SQIVND (reference sequence). The DNA of the CDR3 is TGTGCCAGTAGTAGCAGACAAGGTGGGCACAATGAGCAGTTCTTC. Translation: CASSSRQGGHNEQFF.

CDR3 bases: TGTGCCAGCAGCGCCGACAGGGATGAAGCTTTCTTT. Translating gives CASSADRDEAFF. J is TRBJ1-1 and V is TRBV7-8, with TRBD1 identical over 7 bases. V dropped 5 bases and J dropped 7; count of bases not matched to a gene: 4. The CDR3 extends over 12 amino acids. The V gene's germline CDR1 is SGHVS and CDR2 FQNEAQ. The entire variable domain, with the rest obtained from reference TRBV7-8 and TRBJ1-1, is as follows: GAGVSQSPRYKVAKRGQDVALRCDPISGHVSLFWYQQALGQGPEFLTYFQNEAQLDKSGLPSDRFFAERPEGSVSTLKIQRTQQEDSAVYLCASSADRDEAFFGQGTRLTVV.

The chain links TRBV19 to TRBJ1-5, with D uncertain. The CDR3 consists of 16 residues. Deletions cut 5 bases from V and 2 bases from J, with 16 bases between. Germline V lookup: CDR1 LNHDA, CDR2 SQIVND (reference sequence). The CDR3 DNA follows: TGTGCCAGTAGTTCAGATCTTGGGGAGGGCAATCAGCCCCAGCATTTT. Protein product: CASSSDLGEGNQPQHF.

This rearrangement joins TRBV2 to TRBJ1-1; a weak D match, TRBD1 (6 bases). Deletions cut 3 bases from V and 3 bases from J, with 11 bases between. CDR3 size: 14 residues. Germline values: CDR1 SNHLY, CDR2 FYNNEI. The CDR3 sequence: CASSDRGGDTEAFF. The CDR3 DNA reads as TGTGCCAGCAGTGACAGGGGTGGGGACACTGAAGCTTTCTTT.

The CDR3 protein is CASSSGTAHYGYTF. The CDR3 region has the DNA TGCGCCAGCAGCTCTGGGACAGCACACTATGGCTACACCTTC. The chain is built from TRBV5-1 and TRBJ1-2; 7 nucleotides match TRBD1. The CDR3 length is 14 residues. V gave up 3 bases and J gave up 3 bases; unmatched junction bases: 5. Germline V gene sequence: CDR1 SGHRS, CDR2 YFSETQ.

The gene calls are TRBV24-1 and TRBJ2-1; 7 bases match TRBD2. The CDR3 extends over 18 amino acids. V shed 0 bases, J shed 5 bases, and the junction held 12 bases outside the gene matches. Germline CDR1 KGHDR, CDR2 SFDVKD. CDR3 in DNA: TGTGCCACCAGTGATTTGAGGTCATCTGCGGGAGCTAACAATGAGCAGTTCTTC. Translating it yields CATSDLRSSAGANNEQFF.

The J gene is TRBJ1-5, the V gene TRBV3-1 (or the pseudogene TRBV3-2); TRBD1 matches 10 bases. Germline loops: CDR1 LGHDT, CDR2 YNNKEL (reference sequence). The CDR3 extends over 16 amino acids. Trimming removed 0 bases from V and 7 bases from J; junction bases left unmatched: 6. CDR3 region: CASSQEGGQGGQPQHF. CDR3 nucleotide sequence: TGTGCCAGCAGCCAAGAAGGTGGACAGGGGGGACAGCCCCAGCATTTT.

The chain has TRBV2 and TRBJ1-1, with TRBD1 identical over 9 bases. V dropped 6 bases and J dropped 1; count of bases not matched to a gene: 6. This CDR3 has 15 residues. The germline V gene has CDR1 SNHLY and CDR2 FYNNEI. The CDR3 reads CASSDKTGGNTEAFF. As DNA, the CDR3 is TGTGCCAGCAGCGATAAGACAGGGGGGAACACTGAAGCTTTCTTT. The full variable domain, completed using reference TRBV2 and TRBJ1-1, is EPEVTQTPSHQVTQMGQEVILRCVPISNHLYFYWYRQILGQKVEFLVSFYNNEISEKSEIFDDQFSVERPDGSNFTLKIRSTKLEDSAMYFCASSDKTGGNTEAFFGQGTRLTVV.

The chain has TRBV12-3 or TRBV12-4 and TRBJ1-3, with D possibly being TRBD1 (6 bases). The V end was cut by 5 bases, the J end by 2 bases, with 7 bases between. There are 13 residues in the CDR3. This CDR3 reads CASSTGTGNTIYF. CDR3 sequence (DNA): TGTGCCAGCAGTACAGGGACTGGAAACACCATATATTTT.

The rearrangement uses TRBV3-1 (or the pseudogene TRBV3-2) and TRBJ2-7; 8 nucleotides match TRBD2. The germline V gene encodes CDR1 LGHDT and CDR2 YNNKEL (reference sequence). This CDR3 contains 15 residues. V was clipped by 8 bases and J by 0 bases; unmatched bases: 9. The CDR3 loop is CASGPSGSRSYEQYF. In DNA form, the CDR3 reads TGTGCCAGCGGACCGAGCGGGAGCCGCTCCTACGAGCAGTACTTC.

This chain joins TRBV11-2 and TRBJ1-3; 10 bases agree with TRBD1. Germline V lookup: CDR1 SGHAT, CDR2 FQNNGV. Losses at the gene ends were 4 bases for V and 4 bases for J; bases not matched to a gene: 10. The CDR3 is 17 amino acids. CDR3: CASSSDRGQIRGNTIYF. As DNA, the CDR3 is TGTGCCAGCAGCTCTGACAGGGGGCAAATTAGGGGAAACACCATATATTTT.

The rearrangement joins TRBV4-2 to TRBJ2-2; 11 nucleotides line up with TRBD1. The V segment lost 1 base and the J segment 7 bases; nucleotides outside the gene matches: 5. CDR1 and CDR2 (germline): LGHNA, YNFKEQ. This CDR3 spans 16 amino acids. In DNA form, the CDR3 reads TGTGCCAGCAGCCAAGGTCCGGGACAGGGGGACGGGGAGCTGTTTTTT. Encoded protein: CASSQGPGQGDGELFF.

V and J are TRBV6-5 and TRBJ2-1; D ambiguous. CDR3 size: 12 residues. Germline CDR1 MNHEY, CDR2 SVGAGI. The ends were cut back, 2 bases at V and 7 bases at J, with 6 bases in the middle. Written as DNA, the CDR3 is TGTGCCAGCAGTTACGGGCTAAATGAGCAGTTCTTC. Amino acid sequence: CASSYGLNEQFF.

V is TRBV6-5 and J is TRBJ1-2; no clear D gene. This CDR3 is 15 amino acids long. V lost 0 bases, J lost 4 bases, and 12 bases lay in between. The germline CDR1 and CDR2 sequences are MNHEY and SVGAGI. The CDR3 DNA sequence: TGTGCCAGCAGTTACTCGATAAACGGTTTCTATGGCTACACCTTC. It yields the protein CASSYSINGFYGYTF.

This clone is a singleton in its sample. V and J are TRBV5-1 and TRBJ2-1, with 10 bases aligning to TRBD2. V lost 4 bases to trimming and J lost 5 bases; unmatched junction nucleotides: 3. This CDR3 is 14 amino acids long. CDR1 is SGHRS, CDR2 YFSETQ, per germline. Here the CDR3 reads CASSRTSGNNEQFF. The CDR3 nucleotides read TGCGCCAGCAGCCGGACTAGCGGAAACAATGAGCAGTTCTTC.

V is TRBV5-3 and J is TRBJ1-1; TRBD1 matches 10 bases. TRBV5-3 is classed as an ORF, of uncertain function. CDR3 size: 14 residues. Trimming at V came to 4 bases and at J to 4 bases, leaving 4 bases not matched to a gene. CDR3 residues: CARSTGTGATEAFF. In nucleotides, the CDR3 is TGTGCCAGAAGCACCGGGACAGGGGCCACTGAAGCTTTCTTT.

The chain links TRBV18 to TRBJ2-1, with 8 bases that match TRBD1. Looked up from germline, CDR1 is KGHSH and CDR2 is LQKENI. This CDR3 has 15 amino acids. V lost 5 bases, J lost 1 base, and 4 bases stayed unmatched. The CDR3 loop is CASSSDRVSYNEQFF. In DNA form, the CDR3 reads TGTGCCAGCTCATCGGACAGGGTGTCCTACAATGAGCAGTTCTTC. The full variable domain, rest sourced from reference TRBV18 and TRBJ2-1, is NAGVMQNPRHLVRRRGQEARLRCSPMKGHSHVYWYRQLPEEGLKFMVYLQKENIIDESGMPKERFSAEFPKEGPSILRIQQVVRGDSAAYFCASSSDRVSYNEQFFGPGTRLTVL.

The chain uses TRBV19 and TRBJ1-2; D is unresolved. This CDR3 has 14 residues. Germline CDR1 and CDR2: LNHDA and SQIVND (reference sequence). Between the trimmed V and J ends, which lost 6 bases and 2 bases, there was a span of 13 bases. The CDR3 protein is CASRSSDRNYGYTF. CDR3 coding DNA: TGTGCCAGTAGGAGTAGCGACCGAAACTATGGCTACACCTTC.